These 4 T cell receptor beta chains were all obtained from the same sample, sequenced in a study of shared clonotypes between healthy human individuals. Profiling relied on immunoSEQ multiplex PCR, and the TCRdb table lists in-frame clones only, not all of them. The table shows 900,000 to 1,200,000 clones, with about 80% occurring only once. The sequencing input was memory CD4+ T cells from PBMCs. Subset denoted: CD45RA-negative fraction. These receptors were taken from a man younger than 35 in good health. Some clones in this sample may be carry-over from other donors' samples.

J is TRBJ2-7 and V is TRBV18; D is undetermined. Per germline, CDR1 KGHSH and CDR2 LQKENI. Deletions cut 3 bases from V and 5 bases from J, with 14 bases between. The CDR3 length is 14 residues. The CDR3 sequence: CASSPKSPWNEQYF. The CDR3 nucleotides are TGTGCCAGCTCACCTAAAAGTCCTTGGAACGAGCAGTACTTC. Drawing the rest from reference TRBV18 and TRBJ2-7, the complete variable domain is NAGVMQNPRHLVRRRGQEARLRCSPMKGHSHVYWYRQLPEEGLKFMVYLQKENIIDESGMPKERFSAEFPKEGPSILRIQQVVRGDSAAYFCASSPKSPWNEQYFGPGTRLTVT.

The DNA of the CDR3 is TGTGCCAGCATCCCGGGACATACCGCTTACAATGAGCAGTTCTTC. It translates to CASIPGHTAYNEQFF. The chain carries TRBV6-5 and TRBJ2-1; a possible D gene is TRBD1 (6 bases). Germline CDR1 is MNHEY and CDR2 is SVGAGI. The V end was cut by 7 bases, the J end by 4 bases, with 17 bases between. The CDR3 covers 15 residues.

The rearrangement links TRBV5-4 to TRBJ1-3; possibly TRBD1 for D (6 bases). Germline V gene data show CDR1 as SGHNT and CDR2 as YYREEE (reference sequence). V shed 4 bases and J shed 4 bases, with 15 bases lying between them. This CDR3 is 15 amino acids long. For the CDR3, the DNA is TGTGCCAGCAGCATCGGGGGCGCGGAAGGAAACACCATATATTTT. Protein: CASSIGGAEGNTIYF.

The CDR3 region has the DNA TGTGCCAGCACCAACCGTGAGGACGAGCAGTACTTC. Protein sequence: CASTNREDEQYF. The rearrangement links TRBV9 to TRBJ2-7; D call uncertain. The V gene's germline CDR1 is SGDLS and CDR2 YYNGEE. This CDR3 has 12 amino acids. The V end was cut by 6 bases, the J end by 5 bases, with 12 bases between. The full variable domain, its missing parts supplied by reference TRBV9 and TRBJ2-7, is DSGVTQTPKHLITATGQRVTLRCSPRSGDLSVYWYQQSLDQGLQFLIQYYNGEERAKGNILERFSAQQFPDLHSELNLSSLELGDSALYFCASTNREDEQYFGPGTRLTVT.